This T cell receptor beta chain was documented in a study of cytomegalovirus exposure and HLA in healthy donors. A remark on this clone: The antigen is not known.

PCR used 60 Vbeta primers and 13 Jbeta primers. Assay: immunoSEQ multiplex PCR; the TCRdb copy retains only in-frame clones and omits some. The repertoire holds approximately 150,000 clones, with roughly four fifths as singletons. Study results and limitations: The study labeled about 160 TCR beta chains cytomegalovirus-associated.

There are 13 residues in the CDR3. V lost 2 bases to trimming and J lost 7 bases, with 12 bases between them. Germline loops: CDR1 GTSNPN, CDR2 SVGIG (reference sequence). Sequenced material: PBMCs. This rearrangement joins TRBV30 to TRBJ2-1; a weak D match, TRBD2 (6 bases). This TCR came from an older woman in good health and CMV-seropositive. The CDR3, as DNA: TGTGCCTGGAGTCTGCGGAGGGATAATGAGCAGTTCTTC. Translation: CAWSLRRDNEQFF.